The 29 T cell receptor beta chains presented below share a single source sample, sequenced in a study of liver allograft versus peripheral blood T cells. About the research overall: Repertoires of T cell receptors in transplanted livers were compared with recipients' peripheral blood repertoires.

Using its own MiXCR run on the reads, TCRdb lists one record per CDR3 protein. The sample has about 2,000 distinct CDR3 sequences, about 17% seen once; the top ten hold about 60%. These receptors came from a human patient who had a liver transplant. The graft donor may have contributed some T cells.

This clonotype came up a few times. DNA of the CDR3: TGTGCCAGCAGCCTCACCTGGGGGGGCTCTAACTATGGCTACACCTTC. Protein: CASSLTWGGSNYGYTF. The chain links TRBV16 to TRBJ1-2, with a weak D call TRBD1 (6 bases). V was cut by 4 bases and J by 0 bases, with 15 bases left in between. Germline-derived CDR1 and CDR2 are KGHSY and FQNENV. This CDR3 spans 16 amino acids.

This sequence joins TRBV19 and TRBJ2-7, with 7 bases aligning to TRBD2. CDR3 length: 15 residues. J was trimmed by 2 bases and V by 6 bases; bases with no gene match: 10. Germline CDR1 is LNHDA and CDR2 is SQIVND (reference sequence). DNA for the CDR3: TGTGCCAGTAGAATCTTTAGCGGGTCCACCTACGAGCAGTACTTC. Its protein is CASRIFSGSTYEQYF.

The sample holds a few counts of this clonotype. The chain recombines TRBV30 with TRBJ2-7, with 10 bases fitting TRBD1. CDR1 and CDR2 from the germline V gene are GTSNPN and SVGIG (reference sequence). The CDR3 covers 14 residues. V shed 6 bases, J shed 5 bases, and the junction held 10 bases outside the gene matches. CDR3 nucleotides: TGTGCCTGCTCTCCCGGGACAGGGGTCCACGAGCAGTACTTC. Translation gives CACSPGTGVHEQYF.

On this clonotype: This may be a read error, as it is one base from a much larger clone. The chain links TRBV10-3 to TRBJ2-7, with D perhaps TRBD1 (5 bases). V dropped 0 bases and J dropped 6 bases, with 18 bases sitting between them. The CDR3 is 16 amino acids. CDR1 and CDR2 (germline): ENHRY, SYGVKD. DNA of the CDR3: TGTGCCATCAGTGAGTCGGGGCCAGGGCGCCTCTTCGAGCAGTACTTC. This sequence encodes CAISESGPGRLFEQYF.

This clonotype is judged medium-sized. This sequence joins TRBV9 and TRBJ1-1; a weak D match, TRBD1 (5 bases). The V and J ends lost 0 bases and 5 bases respectively, with 14 bases between them. The CDR3 is 15 amino acids. CDR1 SGDLS and CDR2 YYNGEE come from the germline V gene. DNA for the CDR3: TGTGCCAGCAGCGTAGAGGCAGGGAGGGAAACTGAAGCTTTCTTT. Amino acid sequence: CASSVEAGRETEAFF.

The chain has TRBV27 and TRBJ1-5; TRBD1 matches 7 bases. Trimming removed 2 bases from V and 6 bases from J; junction bases left unmatched: 7. This CDR3 spans 15 amino acids. Germline V gives CDR1 MNHEY, CDR2 SMNVEV (reference sequence). CDR3 in DNA: TGTGCCAGCAGTTTAGTAAAGGGGGCCAGTCAGCCCCAGCATTTT. This encodes CASSLVKGASQPQHF.

As for this clonotype: A far more abundant clone sits one base away, making this likely a read error. V usage is TRBV18 and J usage is TRBJ2-7, with 10 bases aligning to TRBD2. The end of the DNA is better explained by TRBJ2-1, so the J call may be wrong. Germline V CDR1 and CDR2: KGHSH, LQKENI. The length of the CDR3 is 14 residues. The CDR3 loop reads CVATGGLANNEQFF. CDR3 bases: TGTGTCGCCACAGGGGGACTAGCGAACAATGAGCAGTTCTTC.

The chain recombines TRBV2 with TRBJ2-7; D gene uncertain. In germline, CDR1 is SNHLY, CDR2 FYNNEI. Trimming stripped 4 bases from V and 3 bases from J, with 4 bases between. The CDR3 is 11 amino acids. CDR3 sequence reads: CASSVSYEQYF. The CDR3 coding sequence is TGTGCCAGCAGTGTTAGCTACGAGCAGTACTTC.

Within the sample, this clonotype is medium-sized. The V and J genes are TRBV18 and TRBJ2-1; the match to TRBD1 covers 9 bases. Per the germline V gene, CDR1 is KGHSH and CDR2 is LQKENI. The CDR3 runs to 15 residues. Trimming took 8 bases from V and 6 from J; bases not matched to a gene: 11. The CDR3 sequence: CASHPDRGYSNEQFF. The CDR3 nucleotides read TGTGCCAGCCACCCGGACAGGGGATACAGCAATGAGCAGTTCTTC.

This clonotype is large within its sample. The genes are TRBV19 and TRBJ1-1, with a tentative D call TRBD1 (6 bases). Germline CDR1 LNHDA, CDR2 SQIVND (reference sequence). The CDR3 contains 15 residues. Trimming took off 6 bases at V and 2 bases at J, with 16 bases between the two ends. The CDR3 protein is CASSRQVLSNTEAFF. CDR3 nucleotides: TGTGCCAGTAGCCGACAGGTTCTCAGCAACACTGAAGCTTTCTTT.

The V gene is TRBV20-1, the J gene TRBJ2-7, with 11 bases identical to TRBD2. CDR1 and CDR2 from the germline V gene are DFQATT and SNEGSKA (reference sequence). V lost 1 base to trimming and J lost 7 bases; unmatched junction nucleotides: 6. The CDR3 consists of 14 residues. The CDR3 nucleotides read TGCAGTGCTAGAGTGTTAGCGGGAGGGCCGGAGCAGTACTTC. It encodes CSARVLAGGPEQYF.

As concerns this clonotype: A much bigger clone sits one base away, suggesting this may be a read error. The rearrangement links TRBV13 to TRBJ1-2; a possible D gene is TRBD1 (5 bases). There are 16 residues in the CDR3. Germline CDR1 PRHDT, CDR2 FYEKMQ (reference sequence). CDR3 amino acids: CASSLGSVGTDYGYAF. CDR3 coding DNA: TGTGCCAGCAGCTTAGGCTCTGTAGGGACCGACTATGGCTACGCCTTC.

This clonotype qualifies as medium-sized. The chain recombines TRBV12-5 with TRBJ2-7; D unresolved. The CDR3 has 13 residues. CDR1 is LGHNT and CDR2 is FRNRAP in the germline V gene. V dropped 5 bases and J dropped 2 bases, with 10 bases sitting between them. Here the CDR3 reads CASGLDPAYEQYF. CDR3 sequence (DNA): TGTGCTAGTGGTCTAGACCCAGCCTACGAGCAGTACTTC.

This clonotype is medium-sized by share. This chain connects TRBV10-3 to TRBJ1-5; D is possibly TRBD1 (6 bases). Germline CDR1 reads ENHRY; CDR2 reads SYGVKD. V was trimmed by 4 bases and J by 7 bases, leaving 17 bases between them. The CDR3 covers 15 residues. DNA of the CDR3: TGTGCCATCAGTGCAGGATCAGGGGTAGGACAGCCCCAGCATTTT. Residues: CAISAGSGVGQPQHF.

The DNA for the CDR3 is TGTGCCAGCAGCCTAATGGGACTAGCTCGCCGCGATACGCAGTATTTT. Translating gives CASSLMGLARRDTQYF. The rearrangement links TRBV28 to TRBJ2-3; 9 bases map to TRBD2. CDR3 length equals 16 residues. Germline V gene sequence: CDR1 MDHEN, CDR2 SYDVKM. The ends lost 6 bases at V and 6 bases at J; junction bases unmatched: 13.

The sample holds many counts of this clonotype. The chain employs TRBV28 and TRBJ1-2; a weak D match, TRBD1 (6 bases). Germline values: CDR1 MDHEN, CDR2 SYDVKM. V was shortened by 5 bases and J by 7 bases, with 17 bases between the two germline ends. The length of the CDR3 is 14 residues. CDR3: CASSRTRGSFGYTF. Written as DNA, the CDR3 is TGTGCCAGCAGTCGAACCAGGGGAAGTTTTGGCTACACCTTC.

By proportion, this clonotype is medium-sized (0.01 to 0.1%). The CDR3 nucleotides are TGTGCCATCAGTGAGTCGGATGGCCGATCAGCCCTCCACTTT. This translates into CAISESDGRSALHF. The chain has TRBV10-3 and TRBJ1-6; D gene unclear. Germline assignment: CDR1 ENHRY and CDR2 SYGVKD. Trimming cost V 0 bases and J 14 bases, with 14 bases left between them. The CDR3 has 14 amino acids.

This clonotype was seen more than once but under ten times. The V gene is TRBV19, the J gene TRBJ1-2; possibly TRBD1 for D (5 bases). CDR3 length equals 13 residues. Trimming removed 7 bases from V and 5 bases from J, with 14 bases in between. Germline CDR1 and CDR2: LNHDA and SQIVND (reference sequence). The CDR3 DNA is TGTGCCAGTACCGGGGGGTCAAGATATGGCTACACCTTC. This encodes CASTGGSRYGYTF. The whole variable domain, filled in from reference TRBV19 and TRBJ1-2, reads DGGITQSPKYLFRKEGQNVTLSCEQNLNHDAMYWYRQDPGQGLRLIYYSQIVNDFQKGDIAEGYSVSREKKESFPLTVTSAQKNPTAFYLCASTGGSRYGYTFGSGTRLTVV.

This clonotype was seen only a few times. The chain employs TRBV28 and TRBJ1-2; no definite D call. The CDR3 consists of 15 residues. The V and J ends lost 8 bases and 1 base respectively, with 17 bases between them. Germline CDR1 is MDHEN and CDR2 is SYDVKM. The CDR3 region is CASVPYGQLNYGYTF. For the CDR3, the DNA is TGTGCCAGCGTACCATACGGGCAACTTAACTATGGCTACACCTTC.

This clonotype was detected a few times. This sequence joins TRBV13 and TRBJ2-7; D perhaps matches TRBD1 (6 bases). The CDR3 is made up of 15 amino acids. CDR1 and CDR2 from the germline V gene are PRHDT and FYEKMQ (reference sequence). V was trimmed by 4 bases and J by 0 bases, leaving 13 bases between them. The CDR3: CASSSTGTGSYEQYF. CDR3 nucleotides: TGTGCCAGCAGCTCCACAGGGACCGGCTCCTACGAGCAGTACTTC.

On this clonotype: A far larger clone is one base from this, pointing to a likely read error. The chain links TRBV15 to TRBJ2-7; 7 bases match TRBD1. The CDR3 loop spans 15 amino acids. CDR1 is LNHNV and CDR2 is YYDKDF in the germline V gene (reference sequence). CDR3: CATSAGDRVSYGFTF. Written as DNA, the CDR3 is TGTGCCACCAGCGCTGGGGACAGAGTAAGCTATGGCTTCACCTTC. The whole variable domain, remainder taken from reference TRBV15 and TRBJ2-7, is DAMVIQNPRYQVTQFGKPVTLSCSQTLNHNVMYWYQQKSSQAPKLLFHYYDKDFNNEADTPDNFQSRRPNTSFCFLDIRSPGLGDTAMYLCATSAGDRVSYGFTFGPGTRLTVT.

The CDR3 sequence is CASSWTPYSNQPQHF. The CDR3 nucleotides read TGTGCCAGCAGTTGGACACCCTATAGCAATCAGCCCCAGCATTTT. V is TRBV27 and J is TRBJ1-5; D perhaps matches TRBD1 (5 bases). The CDR3 spans 15 residues. Germline V gene lookup returns CDR1 MNHEY and CDR2 SMNVEV (reference sequence). Trimming took off 4 bases at V and 0 bases at J, with 10 bases between the two ends.

This clonotype was seen only a few times. The chain is built from TRBV28 and TRBJ2-1; D may be TRBD1 (5 bases). CDR1 is MDHEN, CDR2 SYDVKM, per germline. V was pared by 6 bases and J by 7 bases, with 13 bases between. The CDR3 has 13 residues. The CDR3 nucleotides read TGTGCCAGCAGACTCCAGGGTGAGAATGAGCAGTTCTTC. Encoded protein: CASRLQGENEQFF.

By sample fraction, this clonotype is medium-sized. The chain uses TRBV19 and TRBJ1-1, with a weak D call TRBD1 (5 bases). CDR1 is LNHDA, CDR2 SQIVND, per germline (reference sequence). The V gene lost 5 bases and the J gene lost 5 bases, with 9 bases spanning the gap. The CDR3 consists of 12 residues. The CDR3 nucleotides read TGTGCCAGTAGTTGGGGGGGGACTGAAGCTTTCTTT. Translation gives CASSWGGTEAFF.

In its sample, this clonotype was seen many times. In nucleotides, the CDR3 is TGTGCCACCAGCAGACCAGGGATTCATGGCTACACCTTC. The encoded protein is CATSRPGIHGYTF. The chain is built from TRBV15 and TRBJ1-2; D may be TRBD1 (5 bases). V shed 2 bases and J shed 6 bases, with 10 bases lying between them. Germline CDR1 is LNHNV and CDR2 is YYDKDF (reference sequence). The CDR3 has 13 residues.

Relative to its sample, this clonotype is medium-sized (0.01 to 0.1%). The rearrangement joins TRBV10-3 to TRBJ2-1; 11 nucleotides agree with TRBD2. Losses at the gene ends were 4 bases for V and 2 bases for J; bases not matched to a gene: 1. Per germline, CDR1 ENHRY and CDR2 SYGVKD. CDR3 size: 15 residues. The CDR3 sequence: CAISVSGGAYNEQFF. The CDR3 DNA sequence: TGTGCCATCAGTGTTAGCGGGGGGGCCTACAATGAGCAGTTCTTC.

The J gene is TRBJ1-2, the V gene TRBV6-5, with a weak D call TRBD1 (6 bases). The CDR3 has 17 residues. The V end was cut by 1 base, the J end by 3 bases, with 18 bases between. Germline-derived CDR1 and CDR2 are MNHEY and SVGAGI. DNA for the CDR3: TGTGCCAGCAGTTACTGGGTCACAGGGAACTCGGACTATGGCTACACCTTC. It is translated as CASSYWVTGNSDYGYTF.

This clonotype rates as medium-sized (0.01 to 0.1%). At one end, the junction sequence differs from germline, possibly due to a read error. The rearrangement links TRBV28 to TRBJ1-6; TRBD1 agrees at 8 bases. This CDR3 contains 14 residues. Looked up from germline, CDR1 is MDHEN and CDR2 is SYDVKM. The CDR3 region has the DNA TGTGCCAGCAGGCTCGGACAGGGAGGTTCATCCCTCCACTTT. It yields the protein CASRLGQGGSSLHF. Variable domain in full (rest from reference TRBV28 and TRBJ1-6): DVKVTQSSRYLVKRTGEKVFLECVQDMDHENMFWYRQDPGLGLRLIYFSYDVKMKEKGDIPEGYSVSREKKERFSLILESASTNQTSMYLCASRLGQGGSSLHFGNGTRLTVT.

By share, this clonotype counts as medium-sized. CDR3: CASSMVGTDTQYF. CDR3 nucleotides: TGTGCCAGTAGTATGGTTGGCACAGATACGCAGTATTTT. The chain combines TRBV19 with TRBJ2-3; no reliable D call. Trimming pared 3 bases from V and 1 base from J, leaving 5 bases between. The CDR3 runs to 13 residues. Germline CDR1 LNHDA, CDR2 SQIVND (reference sequence).